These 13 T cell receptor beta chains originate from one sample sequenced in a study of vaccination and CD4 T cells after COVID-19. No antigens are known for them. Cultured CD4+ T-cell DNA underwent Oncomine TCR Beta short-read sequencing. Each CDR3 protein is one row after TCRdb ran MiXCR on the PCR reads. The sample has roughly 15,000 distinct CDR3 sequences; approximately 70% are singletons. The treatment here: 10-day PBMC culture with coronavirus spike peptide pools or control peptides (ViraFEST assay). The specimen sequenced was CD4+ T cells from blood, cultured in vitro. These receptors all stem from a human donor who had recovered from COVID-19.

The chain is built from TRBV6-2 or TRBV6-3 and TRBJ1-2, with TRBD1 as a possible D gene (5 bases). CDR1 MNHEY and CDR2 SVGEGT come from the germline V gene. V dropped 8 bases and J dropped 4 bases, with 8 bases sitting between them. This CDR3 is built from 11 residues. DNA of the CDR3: TGTGCCAGCGGGACCTTCTATGGCTACACCTTC. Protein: CASGTFYGYTF.

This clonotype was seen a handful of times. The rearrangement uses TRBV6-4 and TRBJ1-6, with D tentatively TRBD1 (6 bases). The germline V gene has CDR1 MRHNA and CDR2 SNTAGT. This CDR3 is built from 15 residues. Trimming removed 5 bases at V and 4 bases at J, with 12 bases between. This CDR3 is CASSPKQGYNSPLHF. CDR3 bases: TGTGCCAGCAGTCCCAAACAGGGTTATAATTCACCCCTCCACTTT.

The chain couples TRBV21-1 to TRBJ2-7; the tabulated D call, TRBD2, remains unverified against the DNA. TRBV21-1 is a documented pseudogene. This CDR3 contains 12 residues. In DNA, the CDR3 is TGTGCCACTAGGCTGGCGGGAAGCGAGCAGTACTTC. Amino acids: CATRLAGSEQYF.

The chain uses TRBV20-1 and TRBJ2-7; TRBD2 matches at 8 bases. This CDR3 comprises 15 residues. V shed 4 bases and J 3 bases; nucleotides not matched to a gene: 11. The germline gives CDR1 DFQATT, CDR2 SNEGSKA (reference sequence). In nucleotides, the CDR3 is TGCAGTGCTATCCACAGCGGGAGCCCCCGCTACGAGCAGTACTTC. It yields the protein CSAIHSGSPRYEQYF.

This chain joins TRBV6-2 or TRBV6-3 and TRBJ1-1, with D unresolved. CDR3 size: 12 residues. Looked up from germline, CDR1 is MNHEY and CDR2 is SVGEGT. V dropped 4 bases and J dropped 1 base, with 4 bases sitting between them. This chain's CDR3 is CASSSKNTEAFF. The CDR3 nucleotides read TGTGCCAGCAGTTCAAAGAACACTGAAGCTTTCTTT.

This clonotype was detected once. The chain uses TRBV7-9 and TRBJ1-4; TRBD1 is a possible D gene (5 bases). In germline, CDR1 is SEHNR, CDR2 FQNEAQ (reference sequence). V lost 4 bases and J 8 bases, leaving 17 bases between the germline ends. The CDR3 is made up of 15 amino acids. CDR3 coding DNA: TGTGCCAGCAGCTCAGTTTGGACCGAGGGGGAAAAACTGTTTTTT. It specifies CASSSVWTEGEKLFF.

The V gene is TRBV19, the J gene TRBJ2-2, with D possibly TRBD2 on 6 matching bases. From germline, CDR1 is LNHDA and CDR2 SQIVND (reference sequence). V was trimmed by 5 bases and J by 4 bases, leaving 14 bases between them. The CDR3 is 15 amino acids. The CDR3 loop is CASSAPGVLTGELFF. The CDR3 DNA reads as TGTGCCAGTAGTGCTCCGGGGGTACTCACCGGGGAGCTGTTTTTT.

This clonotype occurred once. This CDR3 reads CASSQAGDTQYF. The CDR3 DNA reads as TGTGCCAGCAGCCAGGCAGGAGATACGCAGTATTTT. The V call is TRBV11-3, the J call TRBJ2-3; D ambiguous. Germline loops: CDR1 SGHNT, CDR2 YENEEA. V gave up 5 bases and J gave up 5 bases, with 8 bases separating them. CDR3 size: 12 residues. Full variable domain (outside the CDR3, taken from reference TRBV11-3 and TRBJ2-3): EAGVVQSPRYKIIEKKQPVAFWCNPISGHNTLYWYLQNLGQGPELLIRYENEEAVDDSQLPKDRFSAERLKGVDSTLKIQPAELGDSAVYLCASSQAGDTQYFGPGTRLTVL.

The CDR3 is CASSARDRGKETQYF. In DNA, the CDR3 is TGTGCCAGCAGCGCCAGGGACAGGGGTAAAGAGACCCAGTACTTC. J is TRBJ2-5 and V is TRBV11-2, with 10 bases identical to TRBD1. Looked up from germline, CDR1 is SGHAT and CDR2 is FQNNGV. This CDR3 comprises 15 residues. Unmatched junction bases numbered 6, after V lost 5 bases and J lost 3 bases.

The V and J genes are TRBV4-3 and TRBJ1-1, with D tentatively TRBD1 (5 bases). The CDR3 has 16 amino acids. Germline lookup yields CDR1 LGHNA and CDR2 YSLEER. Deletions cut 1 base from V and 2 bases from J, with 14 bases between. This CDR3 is CASSQVTDSPNTEAFF. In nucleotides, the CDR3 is TGCGCCAGCAGCCAAGTTACCGACAGTCCCAACACTGAAGCTTTCTTT.

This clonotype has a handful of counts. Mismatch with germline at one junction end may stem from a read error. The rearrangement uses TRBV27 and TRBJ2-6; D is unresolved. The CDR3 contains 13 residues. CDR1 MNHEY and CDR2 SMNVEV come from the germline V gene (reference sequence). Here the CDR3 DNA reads TGTGCCAGCAGTGTATCTGGGGCCAACGTCCTGACTTTC. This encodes CASSVSGANVLTF. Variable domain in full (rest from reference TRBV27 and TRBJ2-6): EAQVTQNPRYLITVTGKKLTVTCSQNMNHEYMSWYRQDPGLGLRQIYYSMNVEVTDKGDVPEGYKVSRKEKRNFPLILESPSPNQTSLYFCASSVSGANVLTFGAGSRLTVL.

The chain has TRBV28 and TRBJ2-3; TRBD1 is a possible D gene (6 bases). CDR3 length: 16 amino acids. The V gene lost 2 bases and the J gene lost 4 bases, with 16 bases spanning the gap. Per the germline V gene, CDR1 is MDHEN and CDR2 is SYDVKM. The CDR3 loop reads CASSLARGGGADTQYF. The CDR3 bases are TGTGCCAGCAGTTTAGCCAGGGGCGGTGGCGCAGATACGCAGTATTTT.

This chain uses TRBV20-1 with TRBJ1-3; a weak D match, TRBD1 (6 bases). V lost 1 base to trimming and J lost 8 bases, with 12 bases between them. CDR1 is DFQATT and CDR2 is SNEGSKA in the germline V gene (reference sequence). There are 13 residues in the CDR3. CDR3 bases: TGCAGTGCTAGAGGAACAGGGAGGCACACCATATATTTT. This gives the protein CSARGTGRHTIYF.